The next 17 T cell receptor beta chains were all read from a single sample in a study of shared clonotypes between healthy human individuals. Naive CD8 isolation took CD45RO-negative cells positively selected for CCR7 and excluded terminally differentiated effector memory CD45RA+ cells. Clones were read by immunoSEQ multiplex PCR, and TCRdb kept only the in-frame ones, dropping some. The sample consists of 1.5 million to 2.5 million clones, about 95% of them appearing once. Sequencing was done on a sample of naive CD8+ T cells sorted from blood. The source of these receptors is a young man in good health.

This sequence joins TRBV2 and TRBJ1-4; D perhaps matches TRBD1 (5 bases). There are 13 residues in the CDR3. V was clipped by 11 bases and J by 4 bases, with 14 bases between them. The V gene's germline CDR1 is SNHLY and CDR2 FYNNEI. CDR3 sequence: CAGHQPNNEKLFF. For the CDR3, the DNA is TGTGCCGGACACCAACCTAATAATGAAAAACTGTTTTTT.

Turning to this clone: This sample includes further DNA sequences coding for the same CDR3. This sequence joins TRBV13 and TRBJ2-3, with D possibly being TRBD2 (5 bases). V lost 6 bases to trimming and J lost 1 base, with 8 bases between them. CDR1 PRHDT and CDR2 FYEKMQ come from the germline V gene (reference sequence). The CDR3 runs 13 residues. CDR3 protein: CASSQRGTDTQYF. For the CDR3, the DNA is TGTGCCAGCAGTCAGAGGGGCACAGATACGCAGTATTTT.

The chain links TRBV7-6 to TRBJ1-2, with D maybe TRBD1 (5 bases). The germline V and J ends were trimmed by 3 bases and 5 bases, with 10 bases remaining between them. The CDR3 is 13 amino acids. Per germline, CDR1 SGHVS and CDR2 FNYEAQ. In DNA form, the CDR3 reads TGTGCCAGCAGCTTGGGACCTTCTTATGGCTACACCTTC. Translation: CASSLGPSYGYTF.

The J gene is TRBJ2-5, the V gene TRBV6-1, with D tentatively TRBD2 (5 bases). V shed 2 bases and J shed 4 bases, with 14 bases lying between them. The germline gives CDR1 MNHNS, CDR2 SASEGT. This CDR3 comprises 15 residues. The CDR3, as DNA: TGTGCCAGCAGTGAATATCGGGGTGGAGGAGAGACCCAGTACTTC. This sequence encodes CASSEYRGGGETQYF.

This chain connects TRBV6-5 to TRBJ1-1; D is uncertain. Germline V gene lookup returns CDR1 MNHEY and CDR2 SVGAGI. V lost 0 bases, J lost 7 bases, and 12 bases lay in between. This CDR3 region has 14 residues. The CDR3 reads CASSYSSSGLEAFF. In nucleotides, the CDR3 is TGTGCCAGCAGTTACTCTTCGTCAGGCCTTGAAGCTTTCTTT.

V usage is TRBV10-3 and J usage is TRBJ2-3; 8 bases agree with TRBD1. This CDR3 region has 18 residues. V gave up 0 bases and J gave up 6 bases; unmatched junction bases: 14. Germline CDR1 ENHRY, CDR2 SYGVKD. CDR3 in amino acids: CAISESIPLQGARDTQYF. The CDR3 DNA is TGTGCCATCAGTGAGTCGATACCTCTCCAGGGGGCAAGGGATACGCAGTATTTT.

This chain connects TRBV11-2 to TRBJ2-3, with D unclear. Trimming pared 3 bases from V and 6 bases from J, leaving 10 bases between. Germline V lookup: CDR1 SGHAT, CDR2 FQNNGV. CDR3 size: 13 residues. CDR3 sequence reads: CASSFLSPDTQYF. The CDR3 nucleotides read TGTGCCAGCAGCTTTTTGTCCCCCGATACGCAGTATTTT.

As regards this clone: Other DNA sequences in this sample translate to the same CDR3. The J gene is TRBJ2-3, the V gene TRBV2, with 7 nucleotides matching TRBD2. The germline V gene encodes CDR1 SNHLY and CDR2 FYNNEI. The CDR3 extends over 15 amino acids. V lost 2 bases, J lost 0 bases, and 2 bases stayed unmatched. The CDR3 is CASSELAASTDTQYF. In nucleotides, the CDR3 is TGTGCCAGCAGTGAACTAGCGGCAAGCACAGATACGCAGTATTTT.

A remark on this clone: At the DNA level, this CDR3 is encoded by other sequences in the same sample as well. The chain has TRBV5-6 and TRBJ2-3; weak D call: TRBD2 (6 bases). CDR1 is SGHDT and CDR2 is YYEEEE in the germline V gene. There are 14 residues in the CDR3. Between the trimmed V and J ends, which lost 2 bases and 0 bases, there was a span of 7 bases. The CDR3 DNA reads as TGTGCCAGCAGCTTTGGGGGGAGCACAGATACGCAGTATTTT. This translates into CASSFGGSTDTQYF.

Concerning this clone itself: Other DNA sequences from this sample encode an identical CDR3 as well. The rearrangement joins TRBV27 to TRBJ2-7, with 8 nucleotides matching TRBD1. The V and J ends lost 4 bases and 6 bases, in that order; junction bases with no gene match: 2. Germline values: CDR1 MNHEY, CDR2 SMNVEV (reference sequence). This CDR3 spans 12 amino acids. CDR3 sequence (DNA): TGTGCCAGCAGTTCAACAGGGGGCGAGCAGTACTTC. Encoded protein: CASSSTGGEQYF.

The chain has TRBV6-1 and TRBJ2-3; D perhaps matches TRBD2 (7 bases). V was clipped by 2 bases and J by 2 bases, with 14 bases between them. CDR1 MNHNS and CDR2 SASEGT come from the germline V gene. The CDR3 totals 16 residues. The CDR3 region is CASSELRGGYTDTQYF. The CDR3 DNA is TGTGCCAGCAGTGAATTACGCGGGGGCTACACAGATACGCAGTATTTT.

V gene TRBV4-1 combines with J gene TRBJ1-2; D is uncertain. CDR1 is MGHRA and CDR2 is YSYEKL in the germline V gene. The CDR3 totals 15 residues. Trimming left V 1 base short and J 5 bases short, with 14 bases between. Here the CDR3 reads CASSQVNGLGYGYTF. In DNA, the CDR3 is TGCGCCAGCAGCCAAGTAAACGGCCTTGGGTATGGCTACACCTTC.

The rearrangement joins TRBV9 to TRBJ2-6; TRBD1 matches at 12 bases. Germline V gene sequence: CDR1 SGDLS, CDR2 YYNGEE. The trim removed 3 bases at V and 1 base at J, leaving 5 bases unmatched. There are 18 residues in the CDR3. CDR3 in DNA: TGTGCCAGCAGCGGCCGGGACAGGGGGCTATCTGGGGCCAACGTCCTGACTTTC. It is translated as CASSGRDRGLSGANVLTF.

This clone was seen once. The chain is built from TRBV5-1 and TRBJ2-1; 9 bases fit TRBD2. Unmatched junction bases numbered 2, after V lost 0 bases and J lost 1 base. The germline V gene has CDR1 SGHRS and CDR2 YFSETQ. This CDR3 spans 16 amino acids. The chain's CDR3 is CASSLVAGGSYNEQFF. CDR3 DNA: TGCGCCAGCAGCTTGGTGGCGGGGGGGTCCTACAATGAGCAGTTCTTC. Full variable domain (missing parts from reference TRBV5-1 and TRBJ2-1): KAGVTQTPRYLIKTRGQQVTLSCSPISGHRSVSWYQQTPGQGLQFLFEYFSETQRNKGNFPGRFSGRQFSNSRSEMNVSTLELGDSALYLCASSLVAGGSYNEQFFGPGTRLTVL.

The CDR3 reads CASSNLGDTQYF. DNA of the CDR3: TGTGCCAGCAGTAATTTGGGAGATACGCAGTATTTT. The rearrangement links TRBV27 to TRBJ2-3, with D unresolved. CDR1 is MNHEY and CDR2 is SMNVEV in the germline V gene (reference sequence). The V gene lost 5 bases and the J gene lost 5 bases, with 8 bases spanning the gap. This CDR3 has 12 residues.

CDR3 protein: CASSRLAEGGGELFF. CDR3 nucleotide sequence: TGTGCCAGCAGCCGACTAGCGGAGGGTGGCGGGGAGCTGTTTTTT. This chain uses TRBV7-9 with TRBJ2-2; 9 bases are a match to TRBD2. Trimming at V came to 5 bases and at J to 7 bases, leaving 8 bases not matched to a gene. Germline values: CDR1 SEHNR, CDR2 FQNEAQ (reference sequence). The CDR3 has 15 amino acids.

This sequence joins TRBV28 and TRBJ2-7; TRBD1 matches at 7 bases. Germline values: CDR1 MDHEN, CDR2 SYDVKM. This CDR3 is built from 15 residues. The ends lost 3 bases at V and 2 bases at J; junction bases unmatched: 7. CDR3 sequence: CASSFPDRFPYEQYF. Here the CDR3 DNA reads TGTGCCAGCAGTTTCCCGGACAGGTTCCCCTACGAGCAGTACTTC.